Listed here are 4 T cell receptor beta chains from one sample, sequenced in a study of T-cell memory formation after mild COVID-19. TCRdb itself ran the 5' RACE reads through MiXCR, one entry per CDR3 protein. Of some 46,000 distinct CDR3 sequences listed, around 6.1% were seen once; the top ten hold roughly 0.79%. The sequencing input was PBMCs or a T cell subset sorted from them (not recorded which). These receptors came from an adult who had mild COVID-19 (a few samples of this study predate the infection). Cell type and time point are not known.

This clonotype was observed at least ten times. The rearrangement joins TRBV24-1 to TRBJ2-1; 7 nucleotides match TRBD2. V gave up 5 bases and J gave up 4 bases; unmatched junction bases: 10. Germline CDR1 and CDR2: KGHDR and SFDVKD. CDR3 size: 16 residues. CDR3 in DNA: TGTGCCACCAGTGCGACTGTAGCGGGTGGTTACAATGAGCAGTTCTTC. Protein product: CATSATVAGGYNEQFF.

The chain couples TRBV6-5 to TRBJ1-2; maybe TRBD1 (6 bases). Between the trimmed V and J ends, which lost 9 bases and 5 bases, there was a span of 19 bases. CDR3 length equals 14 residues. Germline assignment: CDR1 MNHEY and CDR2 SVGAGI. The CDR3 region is CASMGAGSIYGYTF. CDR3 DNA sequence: TGTGCCAGTATGGGGGCAGGGTCCATTTATGGCTACACCTTC.

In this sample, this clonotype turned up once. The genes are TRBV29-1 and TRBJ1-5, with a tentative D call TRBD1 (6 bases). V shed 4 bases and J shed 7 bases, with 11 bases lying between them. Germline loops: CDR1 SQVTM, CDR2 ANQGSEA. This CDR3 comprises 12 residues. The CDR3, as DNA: TGCAGCGTTGGTGTAAGGGGGCAGCCCCAGCATTTT. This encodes CSVGVRGQPQHF. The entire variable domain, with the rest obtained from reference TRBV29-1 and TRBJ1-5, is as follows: SAVISQKPSRDICQRGTSLTIQCQVDSQVTMMFWYRQQPGQSLTLIATANQGSEATYESGFVIDKFPISRPNLTFSTLTVSNMSPEDSSIYLCSVGVRGQPQHFGDGTRLSIL.

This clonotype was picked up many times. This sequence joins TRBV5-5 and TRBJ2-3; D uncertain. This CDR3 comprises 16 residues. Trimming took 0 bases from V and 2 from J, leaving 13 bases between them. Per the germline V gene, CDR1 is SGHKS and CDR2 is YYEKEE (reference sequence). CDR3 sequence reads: CASSLGLSISTDTQYF. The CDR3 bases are TGTGCCAGCAGCTTGGGTCTGTCCATATCCACAGATACGCAGTATTTT.